This T cell receptor (beta chain) was found in a study of shared clonotypes between healthy human individuals. This clone was counted between two and nine times. The repertoire was sequenced with immunoSEQ multiplex PCR; TCRdb's copy has only in-frame clones and lacks some. The data hold approximately 1.9 million clones, with approximately 92% observed a single time. In the naive CD8 group, cells lacked CD45RO and were positively selected for CCR7, so terminally differentiated effector memory CD45RA+ cells were left out. The healthy adult donors were HIV-negative and reported no recent acute infections or vaccinations. From germline, CDR1 is GTSNPN and CDR2 SVGIG (reference sequence). Trimming took 5 bases from V and 6 from J, leaving 10 bases between them. The length of the CDR3 is 11 residues.

The clonotype originates from a man aged 18 to 30 in good health. Some clones in this sample may be carry-over from other donors' samples. The chain has TRBV30 and TRBJ1-1, with a possible D match to TRBD1 (5 bases). Specimen: naive CD8+ T cells from PBMCs. In nucleotides, the CDR3 is TGTGCCTGGGGCTCGGGACCTGAAGCTTTCTTT. Translation: CAWGSGPEAFF.